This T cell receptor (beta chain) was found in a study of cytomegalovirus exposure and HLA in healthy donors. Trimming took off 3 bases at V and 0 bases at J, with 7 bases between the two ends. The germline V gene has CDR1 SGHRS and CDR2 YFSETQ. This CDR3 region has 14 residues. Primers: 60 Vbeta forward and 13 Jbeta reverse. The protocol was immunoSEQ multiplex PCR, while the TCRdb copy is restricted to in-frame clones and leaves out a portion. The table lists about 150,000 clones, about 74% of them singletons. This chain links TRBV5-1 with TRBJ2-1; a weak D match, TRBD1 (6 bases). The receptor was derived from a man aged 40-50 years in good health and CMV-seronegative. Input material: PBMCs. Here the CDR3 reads CASSWTVSYNEQFF. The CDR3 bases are TGCGCCAGCAGCTGGACAGTCTCCTACAATGAGCAGTTCTTC.